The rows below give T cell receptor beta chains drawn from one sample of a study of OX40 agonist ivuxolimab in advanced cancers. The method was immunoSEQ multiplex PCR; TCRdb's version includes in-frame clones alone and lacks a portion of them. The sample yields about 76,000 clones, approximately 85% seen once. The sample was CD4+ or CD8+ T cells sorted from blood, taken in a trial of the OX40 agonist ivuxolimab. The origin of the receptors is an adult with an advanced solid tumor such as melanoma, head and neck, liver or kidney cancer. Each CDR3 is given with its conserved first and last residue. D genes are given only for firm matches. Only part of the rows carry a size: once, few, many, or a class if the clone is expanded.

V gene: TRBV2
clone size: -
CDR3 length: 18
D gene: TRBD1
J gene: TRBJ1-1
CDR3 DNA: TGTGCCAGCAGTGAAGCTCTACAGGGGATTGGTATGAACACTGAAGCTTTCTTT
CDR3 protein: CASSEALQGIGMNTEAFF

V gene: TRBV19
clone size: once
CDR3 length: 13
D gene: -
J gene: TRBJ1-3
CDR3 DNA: TGTGCCAGTAACCAGGGGTCTGGAAACACCATATATTTT
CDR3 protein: CASNQGSGNTIYF

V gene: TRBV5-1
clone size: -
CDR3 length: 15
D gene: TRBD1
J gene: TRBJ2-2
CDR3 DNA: TGCGCCAGCCGGTTTACAGGGGGCTCGGCCGGGGAGCTGTTTTTT
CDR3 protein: CASRFTGGSAGELFF

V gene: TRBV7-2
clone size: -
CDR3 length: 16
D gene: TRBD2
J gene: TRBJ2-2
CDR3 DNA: TGTGCCAGCAGCTTAGCGCTAGCGGGGGGAACCGGGGAGCTGTTTTTT
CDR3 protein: CASSLALAGGTGELFF

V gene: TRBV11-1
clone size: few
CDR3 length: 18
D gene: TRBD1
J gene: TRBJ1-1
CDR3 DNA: TGTGCCAGCACCGAGAGGGGACAGGGCGGGATGAGGAACACTGAAGCTTTCTTT
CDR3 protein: CASTERGQGGMRNTEAFF

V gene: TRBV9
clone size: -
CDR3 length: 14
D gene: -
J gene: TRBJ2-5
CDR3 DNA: TGTGCCAGCAGCTCTCAGAAGACAGAAGAGACCCAGTACTTC
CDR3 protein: CASSSQKTEETQYF

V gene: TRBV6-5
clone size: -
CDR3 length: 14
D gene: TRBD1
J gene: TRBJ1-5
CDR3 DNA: TGTGCCAGCAGTTACTCGGACAGGGATCAGCCCCAGCATTTT
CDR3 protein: CASSYSDRDQPQHF

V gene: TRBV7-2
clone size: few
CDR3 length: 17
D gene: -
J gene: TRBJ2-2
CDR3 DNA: TGTGCCAGCAGCAGGCAGGCGGGGGCCGGAGCCCCCGGGGAGCTGTTTTTT
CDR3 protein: CASSRQAGAGAPGELFF

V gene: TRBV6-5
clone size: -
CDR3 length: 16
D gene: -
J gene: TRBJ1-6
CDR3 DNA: TGTGCCAGCAGTTACGCTCGGGTCGGGACTAATTCACCCCTCCACTTT
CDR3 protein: CASSYARVGTNSPLHF

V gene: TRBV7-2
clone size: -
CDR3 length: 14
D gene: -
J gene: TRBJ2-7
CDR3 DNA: TGTGCCAGCAGCACGGGGTCTGGGGCTGGCGAGCAGTACTTC
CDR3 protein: CASSTGSGAGEQYF

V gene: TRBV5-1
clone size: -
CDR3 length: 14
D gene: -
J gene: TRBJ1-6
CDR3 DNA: TGCGCCAGCAGCTTGGGCCAGCTTAATTCACCCCTCCACTTT
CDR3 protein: CASSLGQLNSPLHF

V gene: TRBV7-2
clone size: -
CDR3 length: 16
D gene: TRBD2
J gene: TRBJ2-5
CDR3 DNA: TGTGCCAGCAGCTTAGGGACTAGCGGGGGGCAGGGGACCCAGTACTTC
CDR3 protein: CASSLGTSGGQGTQYF

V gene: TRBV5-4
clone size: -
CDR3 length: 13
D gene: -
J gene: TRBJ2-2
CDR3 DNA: TGTGCCAGCAGCTTGGAAGACACCGGGGAGCTGTTTTTT
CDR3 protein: CASSLEDTGELFF

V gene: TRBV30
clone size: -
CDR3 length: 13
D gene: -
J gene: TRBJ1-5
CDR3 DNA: TGTGCCTGGAGTGTTGGAGGCAATCAGCCCCAGCATTTT
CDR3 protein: CAWSVGGNQPQHF

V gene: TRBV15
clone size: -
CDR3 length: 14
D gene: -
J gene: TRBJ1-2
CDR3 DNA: TGTGCCACCAGCAGAGACGCGTTTAACTATGGCTACACCTTC
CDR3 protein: CATSRDAFNYGYTF

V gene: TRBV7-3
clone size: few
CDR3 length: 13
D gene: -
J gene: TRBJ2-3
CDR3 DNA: TGTGCCAGCAGCGCCGGCCTCACAGATACGCAGTATTTT
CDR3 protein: CASSAGLTDTQYF

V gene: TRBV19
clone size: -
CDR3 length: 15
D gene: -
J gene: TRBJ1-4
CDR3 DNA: TGTGCCAGTAGTACCGGGAGGACAACTAATGAAAAACTGTTTTTT
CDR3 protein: CASSTGRTTNEKLFF

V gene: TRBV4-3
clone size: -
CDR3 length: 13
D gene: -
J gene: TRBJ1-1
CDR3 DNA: TGCGCCAACAGCGCTCAGAGAGGGGACGAAGCTTTCTTT
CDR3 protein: CANSAQRGDEAFF

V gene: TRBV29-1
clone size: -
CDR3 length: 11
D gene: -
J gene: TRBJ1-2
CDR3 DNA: TGCAGCGCCGACGGGAACTATGGCTACACCTTC
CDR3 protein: CSADGNYGYTF

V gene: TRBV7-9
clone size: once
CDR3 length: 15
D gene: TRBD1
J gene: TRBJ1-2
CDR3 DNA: TGTGCCAGCAGCTCGGGACAGGGGGCTGGCTATGGCTACACCTTC
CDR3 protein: CASSSGQGAGYGYTF

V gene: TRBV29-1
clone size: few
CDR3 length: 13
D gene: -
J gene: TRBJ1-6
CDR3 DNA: TGCAGCGTCGCCATGGGGACGGGATCACCCCTCCACTTT
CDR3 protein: CSVAMGTGSPLHF

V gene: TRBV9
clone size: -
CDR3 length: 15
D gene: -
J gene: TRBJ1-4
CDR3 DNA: TGTGCCAGCAGCACCCGACAGACAACTAATGAAAAACTGTTTTTT
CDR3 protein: CASSTRQTTNEKLFF

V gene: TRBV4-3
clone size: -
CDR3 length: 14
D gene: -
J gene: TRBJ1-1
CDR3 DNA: TGCGCCAGCAGCCAAGATGGGGGGATTGGTGAAGCTTTCTTT
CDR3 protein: CASSQDGGIGEAFF

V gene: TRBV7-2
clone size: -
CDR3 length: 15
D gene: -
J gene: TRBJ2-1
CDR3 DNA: TGTGCCAGCAGCACACACGCCGGGGCCGGCAATGAGCAGTTCTTC
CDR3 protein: CASSTHAGAGNEQFF

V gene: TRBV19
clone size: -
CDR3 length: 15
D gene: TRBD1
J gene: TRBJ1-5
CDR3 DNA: TGTGCCAGTAGTAAACAGGGGAATAGCAATCAGCCCCAGCATTTT
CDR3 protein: CASSKQGNSNQPQHF

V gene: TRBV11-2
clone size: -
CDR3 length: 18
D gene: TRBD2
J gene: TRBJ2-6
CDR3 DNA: TGTGCCAGCAGCTCGCCCACTAGCGGGAACTCTGGGGCCAACGTCCTGACTTTC
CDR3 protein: CASSSPTSGNSGANVLTF

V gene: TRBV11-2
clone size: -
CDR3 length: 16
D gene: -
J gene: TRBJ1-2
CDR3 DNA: TGTGCCAGCAGCTTAGTGCTCGGGGGCAGGTTCTATGGCTACACCTTC
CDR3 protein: CASSLVLGGRFYGYTF

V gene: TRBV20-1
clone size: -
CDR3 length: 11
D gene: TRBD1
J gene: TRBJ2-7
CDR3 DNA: TGCAGTGTAGGGACAGCCTACGAGCAGTACTTC
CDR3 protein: CSVGTAYEQYF

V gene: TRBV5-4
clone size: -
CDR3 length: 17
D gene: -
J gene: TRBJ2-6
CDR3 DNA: TGTGCCACCCGAAGGGGGATCCCCCGCTCTGGGGCCAACGTCCTGACTTTC
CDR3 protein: CATRRGIPRSGANVLTF

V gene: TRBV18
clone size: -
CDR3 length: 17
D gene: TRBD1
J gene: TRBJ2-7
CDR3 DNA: TGTGCCAGCTCACCTACTACAGGGGACCTAGGGCTCTACGAGCAGTACTTC
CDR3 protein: CASSPTTGDLGLYEQYF

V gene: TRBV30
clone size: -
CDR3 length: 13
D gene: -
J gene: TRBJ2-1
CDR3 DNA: TGTGCCTGGAGTGTACAACTCGGACGGGTCGGGTTCTTC
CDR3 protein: CAWSVQLGRVGFF

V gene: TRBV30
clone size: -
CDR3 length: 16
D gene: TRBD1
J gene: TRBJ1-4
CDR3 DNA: TGTGCCTGGAGTGTGGGGTCCGGGACAGGGGGTGAAAAACTGTTTTTT
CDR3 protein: CAWSVGSGTGGEKLFF

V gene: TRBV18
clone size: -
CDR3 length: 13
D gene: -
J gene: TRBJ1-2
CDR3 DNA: TGTGCCAGCTCACCAAGTCAGGACTATGGCTACACCTTC
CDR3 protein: CASSPSQDYGYTF

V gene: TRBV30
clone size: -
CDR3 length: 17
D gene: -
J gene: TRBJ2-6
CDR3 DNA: TGTGCCTGGAGTGGTAGATGGGGATTCTCTGGGGCCAACGTCCTGACTTTC
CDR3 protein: CAWSGRWGFSGANVLTF

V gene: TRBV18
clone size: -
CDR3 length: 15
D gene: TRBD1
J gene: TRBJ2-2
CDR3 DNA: TGTGCCAGCTCACCACTACAGGGGGCATCCGGGGAGCTGTTTTTT
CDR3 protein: CASSPLQGASGELFF

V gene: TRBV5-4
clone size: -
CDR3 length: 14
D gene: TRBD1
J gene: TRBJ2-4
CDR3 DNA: TGTGCCAGCAGCTTCCGGGACAGACAAAACATTCAGTACTTC
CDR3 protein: CASSFRDRQNIQYF

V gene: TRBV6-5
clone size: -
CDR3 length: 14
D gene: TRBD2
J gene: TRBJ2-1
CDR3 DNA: TGTGCCAGCAGGACTAGCGGGGGGAGGAATGAGCAGTTCTTC
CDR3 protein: CASRTSGGRNEQFF

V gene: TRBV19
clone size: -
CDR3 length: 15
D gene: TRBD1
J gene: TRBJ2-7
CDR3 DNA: TGTGCCAGTAGTGTCGGGACAGGGGGATCCGCCGAGCAGTACTTC
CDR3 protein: CASSVGTGGSAEQYF

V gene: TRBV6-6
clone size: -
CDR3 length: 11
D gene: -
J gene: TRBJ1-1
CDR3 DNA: TGTGCCACGTCGATGAACACTGAAGCTTTCTTT
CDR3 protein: CATSMNTEAFF

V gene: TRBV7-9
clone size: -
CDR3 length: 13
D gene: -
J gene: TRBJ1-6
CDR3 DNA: TGTGCCAGCGATGGGGGATTTAATTCACCCCTCCACTTT
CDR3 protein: CASDGGFNSPLHF

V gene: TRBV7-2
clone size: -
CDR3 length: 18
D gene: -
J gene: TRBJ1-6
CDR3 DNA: TGTGCCAGCAGCTTAGTAGAGTGGCAGGGGATCTATAATTCACCCCTCCACTTT
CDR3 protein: CASSLVEWQGIYNSPLHF

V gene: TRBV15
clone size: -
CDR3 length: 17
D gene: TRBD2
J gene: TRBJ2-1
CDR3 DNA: TGTGCCACCAGCAGAGAGGCTAGCGGGGGGGCTTACAATGAGCAGTTCTTC
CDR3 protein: CATSREASGGAYNEQFF

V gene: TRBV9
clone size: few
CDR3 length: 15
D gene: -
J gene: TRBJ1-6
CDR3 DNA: TGTGCCAGCAGCGTAGGTGCAATTAAGGATTCACCCCTCCACTTT
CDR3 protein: CASSVGAIKDSPLHF

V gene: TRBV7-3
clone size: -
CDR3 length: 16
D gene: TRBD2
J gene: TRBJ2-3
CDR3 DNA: TGTGCCAGCAGCATTAGCGGGGGGATGGGAACAGATACGCAGTATTTT
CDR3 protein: CASSISGGMGTDTQYF

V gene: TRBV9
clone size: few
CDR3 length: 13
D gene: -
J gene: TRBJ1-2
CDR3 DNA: TGTGCCAGCAGCGTAGACGGGGGTTTTGGCTACACCTTC
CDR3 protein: CASSVDGGFGYTF

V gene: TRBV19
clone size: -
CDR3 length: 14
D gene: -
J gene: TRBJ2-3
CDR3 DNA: TGTGCCAGTAGTATCAGTCGGCGCACAGATACGCAGTATTTT
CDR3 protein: CASSISRRTDTQYF

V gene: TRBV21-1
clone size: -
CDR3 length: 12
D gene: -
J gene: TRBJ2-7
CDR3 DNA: TGTGCCAGCGCCACCCACAGGGACGAGCAGTACTTC
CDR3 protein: CASATHRDEQYF

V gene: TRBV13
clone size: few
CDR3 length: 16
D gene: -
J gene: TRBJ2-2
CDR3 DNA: TGTGCCAGCAGCTTACCGGCAGGGTGGGGGACCGGGGAGCTGTTTTTT
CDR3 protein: CASSLPAGWGTGELFF

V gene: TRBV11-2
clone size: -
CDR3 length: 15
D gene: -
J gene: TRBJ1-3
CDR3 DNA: TGTGCCAGCAGCTCGCTACAGGGTGGCGGAAACACCATATATTTT
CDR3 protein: CASSSLQGGGNTIYF